Listed here are 7 T cell receptor beta chains from one sample, sequenced in a study of OX40 agonist ivuxolimab in advanced cancers. Generated by immunoSEQ multiplex PCR, the TCRdb table keeps only in-frame clones and is missing some. The sample holds 90,000 to 120,000 clones, approximately 89% seen once. Sequenced here: CD4+ or CD8+ T cells sorted from blood, sampled in a trial of the OX40 agonist ivuxolimab. The receptors originated from an adult with an advanced solid tumor such as melanoma, head and neck, liver or kidney cancer.

The chain has TRBV30 and TRBJ2-7, with 10 positions matching TRBD2. The V and J ends lost 3 bases and 2 bases, in that order; junction bases with no gene match: 7. There are 15 residues in the CDR3. CDR1 GTSNPN and CDR2 SVGIG come from the germline V gene (reference sequence). DNA for the CDR3: TGTGCCTGGAGAGTACCAGGACTAGCGGCCTACGAGCAGTACTTC. This codes for CAWRVPGLAAYEQYF.

The chain couples TRBV27 to TRBJ2-7, with TRBD2 as a possible D gene (5 bases). V was pared by 6 bases and J by 6 bases, with 21 bases between. The CDR3 is made up of 15 amino acids. Germline CDR1 is MNHEY and CDR2 is SMNVEV (reference sequence). The CDR3 reads CASSSNPGLPAEQYF. CDR3 sequence (DNA): TGTGCCAGCAGCAGCAACCCAGGACTCCCGGCCGAGCAGTACTTC.

A note on this clone: The sample has other DNA sequences that encode this CDR3 too. The chain combines TRBV6-1 with TRBJ1-1; D is unresolved. V was trimmed by 5 bases and J by 1 base, leaving 8 bases between them. Germline lookup yields CDR1 MNHNS and CDR2 SASEGT. The CDR3 runs 13 residues. CDR3 coding DNA: TGTGCCAGCAGTAGATTAGGGAACACTGAAGCTTTCTTT. This sequence encodes CASSRLGNTEAFF.

The CDR3, as DNA: TGTGCCAGCAGCGTAGGACTAGCGGGGGGGAACCAAGAGACCCAGTACTTC. Amino acids: CASSVGLAGGNQETQYF. V gene TRBV9 combines with J gene TRBJ2-5; TRBD2 agrees at 14 bases. Per the germline V gene, CDR1 is SGDLS and CDR2 is YYNGEE. J was trimmed by 0 bases and V by 0 bases; bases with no gene match: 1. The CDR3 totals 17 residues.

The J gene is TRBJ2-7, the V gene TRBV14, with 9 positions matching TRBD2. Germline-derived CDR1 and CDR2 are SGHDN and FVKESK. Losses at the gene ends were 3 bases for V and 2 bases for J; bases not matched to a gene: 14. CDR3 length: 18 amino acids. Here the CDR3 reads CASSHGTAGLAQPYEQYF. CDR3 coding DNA: TGTGCCAGCAGCCACGGGACAGCCGGACTAGCGCAACCCTACGAGCAGTACTTC.

The V gene is TRBV6-5, the J gene TRBJ2-7; 12 nucleotides line up with TRBD2. From germline, CDR1 is MNHEY and CDR2 SVGAGI. The CDR3 totals 15 residues. The V and J ends lost 5 bases and 3 bases, in that order; junction bases with no gene match: 5. Here the CDR3 DNA reads TGTGCCAGCAGTACGACTAGCGGGAGCGGCTACGAGCAGTACTTC. Its translation is CASSTTSGSGYEQYF.

V and J are TRBV19 and TRBJ2-5, with 9 bases identical to TRBD2. Per germline, CDR1 LNHDA and CDR2 SQIVND (reference sequence). The V segment lost 5 bases and the J segment 4 bases; nucleotides outside the gene matches: 5. This CDR3 has 14 amino acids. CDR3 nucleotides: TGTGCCAGTAGTGCGGGAGGGGGTCTAGAGACCCAGTACTTC. The encoded protein is CASSAGGGLETQYF.